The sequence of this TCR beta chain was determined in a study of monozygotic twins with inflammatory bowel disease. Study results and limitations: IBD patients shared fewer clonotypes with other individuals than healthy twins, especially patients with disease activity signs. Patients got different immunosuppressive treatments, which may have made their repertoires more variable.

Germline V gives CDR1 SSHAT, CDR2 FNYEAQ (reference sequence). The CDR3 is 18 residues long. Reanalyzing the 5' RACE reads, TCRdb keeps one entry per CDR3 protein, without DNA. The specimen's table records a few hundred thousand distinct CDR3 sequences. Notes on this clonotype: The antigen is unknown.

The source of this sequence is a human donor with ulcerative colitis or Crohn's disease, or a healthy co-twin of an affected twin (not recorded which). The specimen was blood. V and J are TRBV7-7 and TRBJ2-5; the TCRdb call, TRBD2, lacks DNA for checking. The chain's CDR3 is CASSLGRRTGAYQETQNF.